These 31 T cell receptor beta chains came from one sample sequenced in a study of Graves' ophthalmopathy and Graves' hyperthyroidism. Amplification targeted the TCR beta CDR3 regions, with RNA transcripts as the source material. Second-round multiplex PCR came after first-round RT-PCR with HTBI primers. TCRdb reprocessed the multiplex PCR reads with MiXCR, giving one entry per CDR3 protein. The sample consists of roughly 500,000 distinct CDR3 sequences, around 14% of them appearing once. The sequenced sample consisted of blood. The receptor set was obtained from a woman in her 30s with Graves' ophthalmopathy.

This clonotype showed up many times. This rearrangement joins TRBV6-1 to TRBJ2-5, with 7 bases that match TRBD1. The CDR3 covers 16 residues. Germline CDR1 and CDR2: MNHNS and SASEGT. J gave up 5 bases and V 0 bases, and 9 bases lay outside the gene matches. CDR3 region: CASSEADRVPGETQYF. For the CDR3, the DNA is TGTGCCAGCAGTGAAGCAGACAGGGTTCCGGGGGAGACCCAGTACTTC.

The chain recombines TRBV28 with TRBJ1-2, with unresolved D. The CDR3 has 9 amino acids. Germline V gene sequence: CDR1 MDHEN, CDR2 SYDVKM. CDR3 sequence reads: CAILYGYTF. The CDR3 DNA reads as TGTGCTATACTCTATGGCTACACCTTC.

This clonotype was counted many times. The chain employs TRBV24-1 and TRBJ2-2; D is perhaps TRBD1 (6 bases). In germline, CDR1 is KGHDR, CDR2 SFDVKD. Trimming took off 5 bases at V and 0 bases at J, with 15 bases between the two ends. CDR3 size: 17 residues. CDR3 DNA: TGTGCCACCAGTGGAGCGGCAGGGACAACGAACACCGGGGAGCTGTTTTTT. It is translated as CATSGAAGTTNTGELFF.

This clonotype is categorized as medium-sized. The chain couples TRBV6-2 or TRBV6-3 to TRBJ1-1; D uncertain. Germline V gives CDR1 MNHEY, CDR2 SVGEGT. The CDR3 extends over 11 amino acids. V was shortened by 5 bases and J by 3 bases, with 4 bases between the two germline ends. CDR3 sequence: CASSRDTEAFF. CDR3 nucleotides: TGTGCCAGCAGTAGGGACACTGAAGCTTTCTTT.

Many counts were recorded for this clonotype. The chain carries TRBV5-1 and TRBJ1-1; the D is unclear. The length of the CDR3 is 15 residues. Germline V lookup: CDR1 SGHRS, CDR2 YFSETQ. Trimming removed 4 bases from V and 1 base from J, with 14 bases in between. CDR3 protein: CASSLVGVRNTEAFF. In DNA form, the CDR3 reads TGCGCCAGCAGCCTCGTGGGTGTTAGGAACACTGAAGCTTTCTTT. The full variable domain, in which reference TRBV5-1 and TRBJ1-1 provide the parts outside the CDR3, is KAGVTQTPRYLIKTRGQQVTLSCSPISGHRSVSWYQQTPGQGLQFLFEYFSETQRNKGNFPGRFSGRQFSNSRSEMNVSTLELGDSALYLCASSLVGVRNTEAFFGQGTRLTVV.

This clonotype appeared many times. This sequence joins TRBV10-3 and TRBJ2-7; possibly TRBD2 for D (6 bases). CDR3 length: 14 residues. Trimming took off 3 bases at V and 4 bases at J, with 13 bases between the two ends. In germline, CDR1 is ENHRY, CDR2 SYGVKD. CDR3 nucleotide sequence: TGTGCCATCAGTGACCCGGGGGTGGCATACGAGCAGTACTTC. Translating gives CAISDPGVAYEQYF.

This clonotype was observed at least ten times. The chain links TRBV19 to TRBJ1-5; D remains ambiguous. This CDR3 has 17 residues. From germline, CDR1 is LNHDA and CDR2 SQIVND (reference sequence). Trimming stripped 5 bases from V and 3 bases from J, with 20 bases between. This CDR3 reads CASSSRPDLRYNQPQHF. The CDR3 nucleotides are TGTGCCAGTAGTTCCCGACCTGACTTGAGGTACAATCAGCCCCAGCATTTT.

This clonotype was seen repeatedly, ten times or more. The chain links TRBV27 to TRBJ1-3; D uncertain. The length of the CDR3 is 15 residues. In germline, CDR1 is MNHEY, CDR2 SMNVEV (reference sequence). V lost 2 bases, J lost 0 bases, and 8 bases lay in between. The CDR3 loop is CASSLRGFSGNTIYF. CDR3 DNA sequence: TGTGCCAGCAGTTTACGGGGATTCTCTGGAAACACCATATATTTT.

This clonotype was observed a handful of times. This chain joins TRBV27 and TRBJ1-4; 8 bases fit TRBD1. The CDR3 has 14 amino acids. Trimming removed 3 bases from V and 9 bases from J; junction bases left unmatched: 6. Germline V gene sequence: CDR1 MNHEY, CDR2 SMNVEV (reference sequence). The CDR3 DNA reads TGTGCCAGCAGTTTCCAAGGACAGGGACAAAAACTGTTTTTT. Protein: CASSFQGQGQKLFF.

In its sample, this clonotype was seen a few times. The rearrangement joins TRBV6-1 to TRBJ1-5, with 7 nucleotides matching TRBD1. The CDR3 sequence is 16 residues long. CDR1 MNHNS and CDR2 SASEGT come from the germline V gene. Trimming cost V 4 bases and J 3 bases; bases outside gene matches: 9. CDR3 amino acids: CASSASTGANNQPQHF. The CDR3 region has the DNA TGTGCCAGCAGTGCCAGCACAGGGGCCAACAATCAGCCCCAGCATTTT.

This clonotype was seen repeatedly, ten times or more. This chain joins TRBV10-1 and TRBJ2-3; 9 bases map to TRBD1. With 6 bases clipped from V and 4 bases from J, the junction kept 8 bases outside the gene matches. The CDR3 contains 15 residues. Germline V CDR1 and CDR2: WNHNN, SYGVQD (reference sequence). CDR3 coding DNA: TGCGCCAGCAGCCCAGGACAGGGGAGCGCAGATACGCAGTATTTT. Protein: CASSPGQGSADTQYF.

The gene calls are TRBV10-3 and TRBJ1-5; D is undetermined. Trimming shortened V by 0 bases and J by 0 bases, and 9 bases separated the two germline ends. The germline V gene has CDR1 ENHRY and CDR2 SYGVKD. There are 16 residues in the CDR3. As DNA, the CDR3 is TGTGCCATCAGTGAGTCGGCCGGTAATAGCAATCAGCCCCAGCATTTT. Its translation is CAISESAGNSNQPQHF.

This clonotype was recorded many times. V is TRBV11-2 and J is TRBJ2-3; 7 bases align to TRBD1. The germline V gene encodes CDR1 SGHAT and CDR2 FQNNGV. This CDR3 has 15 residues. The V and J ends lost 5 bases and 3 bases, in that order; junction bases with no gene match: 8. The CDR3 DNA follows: TGTGCCAGCAGCAAGGACAGGATCAGAACAGATACGCAGTATTTT. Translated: CASSKDRIRTDTQYF.

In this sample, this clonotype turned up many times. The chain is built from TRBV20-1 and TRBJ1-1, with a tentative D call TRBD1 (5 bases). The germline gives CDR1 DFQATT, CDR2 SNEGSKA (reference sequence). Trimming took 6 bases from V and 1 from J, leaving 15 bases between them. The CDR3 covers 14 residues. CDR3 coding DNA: TGCAGTGCCCGAGAGGGGCACCCGAACACTGAAGCTTTCTTT. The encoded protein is CSAREGHPNTEAFF.

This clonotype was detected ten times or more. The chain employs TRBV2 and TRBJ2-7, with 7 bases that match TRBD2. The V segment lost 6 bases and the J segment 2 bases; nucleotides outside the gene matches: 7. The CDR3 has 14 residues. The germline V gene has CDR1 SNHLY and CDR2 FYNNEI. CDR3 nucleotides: TGTGCCAGCAGCCCCCTGGCGGGGGCCTACGAGCAGTACTTC. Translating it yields CASSPLAGAYEQYF.

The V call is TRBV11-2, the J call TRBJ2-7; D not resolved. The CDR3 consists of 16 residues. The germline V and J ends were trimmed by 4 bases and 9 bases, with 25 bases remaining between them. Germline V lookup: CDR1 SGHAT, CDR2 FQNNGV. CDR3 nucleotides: TGTGCCAGCAGCTCCACATCGACATCCCTGCACTTCGGGCAGTACTTC. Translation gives CASSSTSTSLHFGQYF. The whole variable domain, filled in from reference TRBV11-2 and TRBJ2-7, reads EAGVAQSPRYKIIEKRQSVAFWCNPISGHATLYWYQQILGQGPKLLIQFQNNGVVDDSQLPKDRFSAERLKGVDSTLKIQPAKLEDSAVYLCASSSTSTSLHFGQYFGPGTRLTVT.

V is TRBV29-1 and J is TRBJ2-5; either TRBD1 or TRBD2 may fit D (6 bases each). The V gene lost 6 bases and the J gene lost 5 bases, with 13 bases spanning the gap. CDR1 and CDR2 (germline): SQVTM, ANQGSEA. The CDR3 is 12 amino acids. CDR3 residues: CSVGGHQETQYF. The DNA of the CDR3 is TGCAGCGTAGGGGGGCATCAGGAGACCCAGTACTTC.

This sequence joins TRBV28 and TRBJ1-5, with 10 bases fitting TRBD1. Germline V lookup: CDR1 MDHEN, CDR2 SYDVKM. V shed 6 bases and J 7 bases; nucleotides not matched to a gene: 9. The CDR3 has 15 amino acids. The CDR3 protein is CASRSSGTGDQPQHF. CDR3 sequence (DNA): TGTGCCAGCAGGTCCTCCGGGACAGGGGACCAGCCCCAGCATTTT.

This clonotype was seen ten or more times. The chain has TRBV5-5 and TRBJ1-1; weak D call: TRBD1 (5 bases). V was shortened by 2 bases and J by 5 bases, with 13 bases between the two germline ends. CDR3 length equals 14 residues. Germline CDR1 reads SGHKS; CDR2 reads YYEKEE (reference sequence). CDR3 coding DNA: TGTGCCAGCAGCTTAAGAGGGGATTGGACTGAAGCTTTCTTT. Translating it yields CASSLRGDWTEAFF.

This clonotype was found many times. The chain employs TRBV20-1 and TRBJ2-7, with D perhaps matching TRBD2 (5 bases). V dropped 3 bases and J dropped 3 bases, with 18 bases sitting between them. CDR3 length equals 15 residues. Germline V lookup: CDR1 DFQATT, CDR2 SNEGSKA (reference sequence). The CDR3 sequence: CSASWWRRDIYEQYF. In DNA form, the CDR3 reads TGCAGTGCTAGCTGGTGGCGTCGGGATATCTACGAGCAGTACTTC.

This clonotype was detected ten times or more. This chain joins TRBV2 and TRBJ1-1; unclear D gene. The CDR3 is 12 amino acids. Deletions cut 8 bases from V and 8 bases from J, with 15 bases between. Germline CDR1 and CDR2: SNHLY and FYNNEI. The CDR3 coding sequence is TGTGCCAGCGGCCGCCGCCCGGGAGAAGCTTTCTTT. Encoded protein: CASGRRPGEAFF.

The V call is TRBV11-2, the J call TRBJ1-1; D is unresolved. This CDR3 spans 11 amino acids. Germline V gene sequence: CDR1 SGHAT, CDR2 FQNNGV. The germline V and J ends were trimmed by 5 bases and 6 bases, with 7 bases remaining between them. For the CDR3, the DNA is TGTGCCAGCAGCCCCCTCCCTGAAGCTTTCTTT. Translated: CASSPLPEAFF.

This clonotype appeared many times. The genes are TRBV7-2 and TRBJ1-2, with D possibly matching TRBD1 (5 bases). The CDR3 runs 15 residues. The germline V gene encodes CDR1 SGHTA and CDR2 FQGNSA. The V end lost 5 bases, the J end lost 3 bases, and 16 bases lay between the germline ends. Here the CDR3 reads CASSPPSGQYYGYTF. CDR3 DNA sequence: TGTGCCAGCAGCCCCCCCTCGGGGCAGTACTATGGCTACACCTTC.

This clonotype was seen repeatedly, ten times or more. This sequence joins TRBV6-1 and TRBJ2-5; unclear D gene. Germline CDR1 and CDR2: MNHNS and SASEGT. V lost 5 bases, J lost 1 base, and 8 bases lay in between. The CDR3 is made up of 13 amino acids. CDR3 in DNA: TGTGCCAGCAGTCAGTTAGTCCAAGAGACCCAGTACTTC. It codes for CASSQLVQETQYF.

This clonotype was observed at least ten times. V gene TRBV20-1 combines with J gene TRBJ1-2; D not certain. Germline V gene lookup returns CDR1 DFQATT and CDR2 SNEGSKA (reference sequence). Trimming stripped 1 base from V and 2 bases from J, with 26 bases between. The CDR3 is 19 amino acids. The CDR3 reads CSARVTFLVPTDINYGYTF. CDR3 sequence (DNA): TGCAGTGCTAGAGTAACTTTTCTCGTTCCCACAGACATCAACTATGGCTACACCTTC.

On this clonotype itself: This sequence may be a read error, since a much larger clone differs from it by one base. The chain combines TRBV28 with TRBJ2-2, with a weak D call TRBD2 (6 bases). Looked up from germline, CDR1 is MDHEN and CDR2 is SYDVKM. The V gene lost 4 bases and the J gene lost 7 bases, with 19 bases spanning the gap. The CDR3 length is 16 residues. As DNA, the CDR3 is TGTGCCAGCAGTTCCGCCTTAGGGAGGAGGGTCGGGGAGCTGTTTTTT. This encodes CASSSALGRRVGELFF.

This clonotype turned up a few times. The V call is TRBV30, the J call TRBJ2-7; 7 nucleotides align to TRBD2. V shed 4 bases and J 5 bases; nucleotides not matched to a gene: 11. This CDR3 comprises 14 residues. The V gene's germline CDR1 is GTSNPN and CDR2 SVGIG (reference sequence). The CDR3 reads CAWTGGASGNEQYF. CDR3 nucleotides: TGTGCCTGGACGGGGGGAGCTTCGGGGAACGAGCAGTACTTC.

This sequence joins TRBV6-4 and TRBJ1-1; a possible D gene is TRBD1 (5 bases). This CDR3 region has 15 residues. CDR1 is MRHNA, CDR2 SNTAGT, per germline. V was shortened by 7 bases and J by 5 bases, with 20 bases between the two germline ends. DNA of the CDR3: TGTGCCAGCACCGTCCTTGGGACCGGGGGAACTGAAGCTTTCTTT. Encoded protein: CASTVLGTGGTEAFF.

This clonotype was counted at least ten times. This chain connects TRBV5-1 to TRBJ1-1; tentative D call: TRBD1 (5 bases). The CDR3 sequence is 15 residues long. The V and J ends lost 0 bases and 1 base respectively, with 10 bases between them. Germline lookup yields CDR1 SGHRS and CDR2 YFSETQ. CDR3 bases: TGCGCCAGCAGCTTGGTTCGGGGGGAGAACACTGAAGCTTTCTTT. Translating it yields CASSLVRGENTEAFF.

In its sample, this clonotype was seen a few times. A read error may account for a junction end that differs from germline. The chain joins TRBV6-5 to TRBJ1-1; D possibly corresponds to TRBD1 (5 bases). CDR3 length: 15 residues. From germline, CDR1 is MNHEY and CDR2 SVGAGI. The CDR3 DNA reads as TGTGCCGGCAGTTACTCGCCGGGGACGAACACTGAAGCTTTCTTT. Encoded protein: CAGSYSPGTNTEAFF.

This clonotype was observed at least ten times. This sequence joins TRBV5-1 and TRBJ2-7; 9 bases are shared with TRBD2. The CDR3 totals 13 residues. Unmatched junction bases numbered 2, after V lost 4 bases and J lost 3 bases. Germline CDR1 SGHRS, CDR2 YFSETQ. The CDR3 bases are TGCGCCAGCAGCATTAGCGGGAGCTACGAGCAGTACTTC. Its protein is CASSISGSYEQYF.